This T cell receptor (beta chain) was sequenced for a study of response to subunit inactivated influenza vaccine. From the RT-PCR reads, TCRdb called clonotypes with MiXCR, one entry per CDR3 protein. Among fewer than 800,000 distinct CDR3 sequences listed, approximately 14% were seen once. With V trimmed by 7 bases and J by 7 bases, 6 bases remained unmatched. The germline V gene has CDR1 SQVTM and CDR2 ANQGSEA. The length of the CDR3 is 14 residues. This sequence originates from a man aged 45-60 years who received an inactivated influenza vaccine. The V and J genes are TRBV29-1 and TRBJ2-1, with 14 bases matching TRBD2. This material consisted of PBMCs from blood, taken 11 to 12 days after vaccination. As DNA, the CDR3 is TGCAGCGGAGGACTAGCGGGAGGATTTAATGAGCAGTTCTTC. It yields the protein CSGGLAGGFNEQFF.